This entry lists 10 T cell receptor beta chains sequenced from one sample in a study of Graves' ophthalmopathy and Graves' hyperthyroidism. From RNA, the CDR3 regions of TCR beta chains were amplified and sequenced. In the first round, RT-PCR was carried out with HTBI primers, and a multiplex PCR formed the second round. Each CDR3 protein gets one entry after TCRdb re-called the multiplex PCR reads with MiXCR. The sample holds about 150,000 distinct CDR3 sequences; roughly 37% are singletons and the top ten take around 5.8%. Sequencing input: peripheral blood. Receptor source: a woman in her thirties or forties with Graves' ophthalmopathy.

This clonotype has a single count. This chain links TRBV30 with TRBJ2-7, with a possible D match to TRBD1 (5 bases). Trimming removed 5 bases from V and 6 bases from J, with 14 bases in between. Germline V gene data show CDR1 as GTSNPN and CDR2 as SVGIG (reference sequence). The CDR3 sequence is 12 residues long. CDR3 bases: TGTGCCTGGGGCAACTCAGGGATCGAGCAGTACTTC. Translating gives CAWGNSGIEQYF.

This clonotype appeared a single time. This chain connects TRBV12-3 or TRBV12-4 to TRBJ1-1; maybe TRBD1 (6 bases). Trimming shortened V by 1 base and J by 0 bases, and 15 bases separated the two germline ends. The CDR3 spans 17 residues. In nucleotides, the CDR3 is TGTGCCAGCAGTTTAGGCTCTTACAGGGTTCTGAACACTGAAGCTTTCTTT. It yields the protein CASSLGSYRVLNTEAFF.

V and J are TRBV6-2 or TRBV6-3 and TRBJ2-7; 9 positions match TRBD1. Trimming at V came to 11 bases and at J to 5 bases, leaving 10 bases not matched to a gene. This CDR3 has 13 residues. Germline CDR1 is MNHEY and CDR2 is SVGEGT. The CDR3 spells CAAGDRDSHEQYF. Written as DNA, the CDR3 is TGTGCCGCTGGGGACAGGGATTCCCACGAGCAGTACTTC.

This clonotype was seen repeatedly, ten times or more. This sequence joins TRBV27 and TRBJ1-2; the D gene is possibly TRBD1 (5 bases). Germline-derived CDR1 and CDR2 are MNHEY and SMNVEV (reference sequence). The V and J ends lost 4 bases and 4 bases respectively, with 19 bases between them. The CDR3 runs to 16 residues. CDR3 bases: TGTGCCAGCAGTTCCTGGGACGCAGGGTTTGGCTATGGCTACACCTTC. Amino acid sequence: CASSSWDAGFGYGYTF.

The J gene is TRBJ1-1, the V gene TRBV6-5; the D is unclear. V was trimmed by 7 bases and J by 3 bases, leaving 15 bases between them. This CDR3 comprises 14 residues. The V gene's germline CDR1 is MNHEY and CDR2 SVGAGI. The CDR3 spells CASTYTAGDTEAFF. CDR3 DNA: TGTGCCAGCACGTATACTGCCGGGGACACTGAAGCTTTCTTT.

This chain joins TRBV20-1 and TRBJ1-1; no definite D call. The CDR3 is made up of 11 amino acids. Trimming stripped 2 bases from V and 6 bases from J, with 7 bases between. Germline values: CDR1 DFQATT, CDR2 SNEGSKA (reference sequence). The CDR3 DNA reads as TGCAGTGCTAGATACTACCCTGAAGCTTTCTTT. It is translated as CSARYYPEAFF.

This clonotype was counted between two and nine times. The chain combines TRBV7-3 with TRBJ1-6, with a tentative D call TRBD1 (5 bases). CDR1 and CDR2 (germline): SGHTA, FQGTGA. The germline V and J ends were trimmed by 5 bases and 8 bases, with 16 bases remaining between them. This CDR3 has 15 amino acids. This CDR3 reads CASSRSTEMDSPLHF. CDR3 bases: TGTGCCAGCAGCCGCTCGACAGAGATGGATTCACCCCTCCACTTT.

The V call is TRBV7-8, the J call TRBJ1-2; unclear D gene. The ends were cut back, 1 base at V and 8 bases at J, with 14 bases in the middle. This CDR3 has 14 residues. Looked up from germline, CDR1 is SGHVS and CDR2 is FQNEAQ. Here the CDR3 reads CASSLDGGRWGYTF. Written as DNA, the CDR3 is TGTGCCAGCAGCTTAGATGGTGGGAGATGGGGCTACACCTTC.

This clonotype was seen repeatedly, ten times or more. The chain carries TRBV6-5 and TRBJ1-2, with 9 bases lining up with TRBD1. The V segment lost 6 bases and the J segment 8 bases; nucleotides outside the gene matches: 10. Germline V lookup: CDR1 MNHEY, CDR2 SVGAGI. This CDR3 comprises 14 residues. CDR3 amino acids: CASSNTGGAEGYTF. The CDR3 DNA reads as TGTGCCAGCAGCAATACAGGGGGCGCGGAGGGCTACACCTTC.

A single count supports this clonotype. The CDR3 loop reads CATMEPAKNIQYF. DNA of the CDR3: TGTGCCACCATGGAGCCGGCCAAAAACATTCAGTACTTC. V and J are TRBV7-8 and TRBJ2-4; no reliable D call. Per the germline V gene, CDR1 is SGHVS and CDR2 is FQNEAQ. The CDR3 is made up of 13 amino acids. V was shortened by 10 bases and J by 1 base, with 11 bases between the two germline ends.